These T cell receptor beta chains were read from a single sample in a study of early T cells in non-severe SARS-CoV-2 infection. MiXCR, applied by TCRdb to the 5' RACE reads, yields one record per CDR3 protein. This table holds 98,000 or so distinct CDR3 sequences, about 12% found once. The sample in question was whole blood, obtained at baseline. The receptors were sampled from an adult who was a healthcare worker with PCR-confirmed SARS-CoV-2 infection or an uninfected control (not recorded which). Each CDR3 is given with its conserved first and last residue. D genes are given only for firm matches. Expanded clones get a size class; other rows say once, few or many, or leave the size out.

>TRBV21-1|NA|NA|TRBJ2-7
TGTGCCAGCAGCAGCCGGGGGATTTCCTACGAGCAGTACTTC
CASSSRGISYEQYF
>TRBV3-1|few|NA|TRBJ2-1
TGTGCCAGCAGCCAAAGGGGAGTCTCCCTGAGCTCCTACAATGAGCAGTTCTTC
CASSQRGVSLSSYNEQFF
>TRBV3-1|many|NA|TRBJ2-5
TGTGCCAGCAGCCAAGATCAAGAGACCCAGTACTTC
CASSQDQETQYF
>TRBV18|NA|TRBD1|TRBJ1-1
TGTGCCAGCTCTGGGACAGGGATCTCTGAAGCTTTCTTT
CASSGTGISEAFF
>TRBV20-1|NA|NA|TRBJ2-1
TGCAGTGCTAGAGATCCCCGGGAATCCTACAATGAGCAGTTCTTC
CSARDPRESYNEQFF
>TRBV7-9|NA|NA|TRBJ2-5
TGTGCCAGCAGCTTAGGGGGCCCTCGAGAGACCCAGTACTTC
CASSLGGPRETQYF
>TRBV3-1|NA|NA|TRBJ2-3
TGTGCCAGCAGCCAAGATGTACAGCAAGGGGGTACGCAGTATTTT
CASSQDVQQGGTQYF
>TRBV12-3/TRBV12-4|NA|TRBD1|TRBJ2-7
TGTGCCAGCAGTCCGGGACAGGCCATCTACGAGCAGTACTTC
CASSPGQAIYEQYF
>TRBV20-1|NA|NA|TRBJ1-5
TGCAGTGCTACCTCCGGCAGTAGCAATCAGCCCCAGCATTTT
CSATSGSSNQPQHF
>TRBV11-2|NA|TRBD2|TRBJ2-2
TGTGCCAGCAGCTCTAGCGGGGGGCCGACCGGGGAGCTGTTTTTT
CASSSSGGPTGELFF
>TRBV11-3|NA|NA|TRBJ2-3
TGTGCCAGCAGCCCGCCGACACGAGTGGGCACAGATACGCAGTATTTT
CASSPPTRVGTDTQYF